Listed here is a single TCR beta chain. Original analysis: Nucleated cell counts were estimated from reference gene primer amplification. Using immunoSEQ multiplex PCR, the repertoire was profiled, and TCRdb retains in-frame clones only, with some absent. V, J and clone size reflect that table, while D and trimming were determined from the DNA. Among some 240,000 clones listed, about 87% were seen once. Residents of 20 to 25 US areas, aged about 18 to 89 years, made up the participants. The data stem from a study of blood T cell repertoires in COVID-19. Whole-study context: Researchers got acute and convalescent COVID-19 samples from the United States, Italy and Spain.

Losses at the gene ends were 7 bases for V and 9 bases for J; bases not matched to a gene: 12. CDR3 length: 14 residues. Germline assignment: CDR1 SGHNT and CDR2 YENEEA. The TCR comes from a woman aged 40 to 49 who had been exposed to COVID-19. Sequenced material: PBMCs or T cells enriched from blood (not recorded which). The chain combines TRBV11-3 with TRBJ2-5; 9 nucleotides agree with TRBD2. The DNA for the CDR3 is TGTGCCAGCACCACATCGACTAGCGGACTGGCCCAGTACTTC. The encoded protein is CASTTSTSGLAQYF.